This TCR beta chain was recovered during a study of blood T cell repertoires in COVID-19 (dated by TCRdb to 2020 to 2022). Study-wide context: The collaborator samples originated in the United States, Italy and Spain and spanned the acute and convalescent phases of COVID-19. The material from the prospective study consisted of cDNA or gDNA derived from T cells, B-cell-depleted T cells, or PBMCs. The dataset comprised deeply sampled blood TCRbeta repertoires from subjects exposed to, actively infected with, or recovered from COVID-19. The repertoires were released in a freely available public database intended as a resource for research on the immune response to SARS-CoV-2. The samples were drawn from the first 160 participants of the ongoing ImmuneRACE study and from 1,254 subjects provided by 6 global collaborators. Nearly every sample came with metadata listing a de-identified subject ID, COVID-19 status, age in years and sex. Where available, HLA class I and class II types were obtained from metadata supplied by the sample provider rather than from assay-based typing. Study-wide findings and limitations: The quantity of clinical and demographic metadata differed by source and by participant and was supplied without curation.

In the germline V gene, CDR1 corresponds to SNHLY and CDR2 to FYNNEI. The V and J ends are trimmed by 1 base and 5 bases, leaving 11 bases between them. The CDR3 holds 14 amino acids from the cysteine to the phenylalanine. CDR3 DNA only is kept here, 42 bases in frame from base 1. As concerns this clone: Its antigen has not been determined. No base qualities exist here, and no much larger clone lies one base off it.

TCRbeta CDR3 regions were amplified from genomic DNA by means of the immunoSEQ Assay, a bias-controlled multiplex PCR. The authors' analysis ran thus. Within the assay, amplification of reference gene primers was used to estimate how many nucleated cells each sample contained. Sequence reads were collapsed and filtered to measure the absolute abundance of every unique TCRbeta CDR3 rearrangement. Productive Simpson clonality was computed per sample as the square root of Simpson's diversity index over productive rearrangements. Drawn from immuneACCESS, this table holds only the in-frame rearrangements with V and J called that TCRdb kept. Clones are partly lost; checked studies trace under half to an unresolved V gene and leave the rest unexplained. For V, J and clone size, that table is used; D and trimming come from the DNA. The sample includes roughly 230,000 clones, with just under 85% observed a single time. Around 6.5% of the sample goes to the ten largest clones.

Collaborating institutions collected whole blood in K2EDTA tubes following their own protocols. For TCRbeta analysis, collaborator samples were shipped as frozen whole blood, as isolated PBMCs, or as DNA extracted from either sample type. This receptor was taken from a woman in her sixties with active or convalescent COVID-19. The sample comprised peripheral blood. The V gene is TRBV2 and the J gene is TRBJ2-5; TRBD1 is possibly the D segment (6 matching bases). CDR3 sequence: CASSEDRAKETQYF. The sequenced DNA is TGTGCCAGCAGTGAAGACAGGGCGAAGGAGACCCAGTACTTC.